These 28 T cell receptor beta chains came from one sample sequenced in a study of tumor-infiltrating lymphocytes in primary liver carcinoma. From around 20-30 mg of unsorted bulk tissue, DNA and RNA were co-extracted together. TCR beta cDNA was prepared out of 500 ng total RNA by means of a constant-region primer. Slightly modified ARM-PCR with three nested multiplex PCR rounds yielded TCR beta libraries. Forward primers for TRBV1-TRBV30 and a C-beta reverse primer served the first two PCR rounds, at approximately 10 cycles each. TCRdb reanalysed the multiplex PCR reads using MiXCR and keeps one entry per CDR3 protein. The sample comprises 70,000 to 85,000 distinct CDR3 sequences, 71% of which are singletons, and approximately 15% rests with the top ten. Sequencing was performed on liver tumor tissue from sampling region 4. Subset reported: tumor region T4, right-lateral pole. The receptor set was obtained from a woman aged 55-70 years with primary liver carcinoma and hepatitis B virus infection.

Remarks on this clonotype: This likely comes from a read error, as the CDR3 has no conserved phenylalanine or tryptophan at its end. This chain links TRBV5-1 with TRBJ1-2; TRBD1 agrees at 8 bases. There are 17 residues in the CDR3. Germline CDR1 SGHRS, CDR2 YFSETQ. J gave up 3 bases and V 3 bases, and 13 bases lay outside the gene matches. CDR3 sequence: CASSSRVVGTGDYGYTL. The DNA for the CDR3 is TGCGCCAGCAGCTCCAGAGTTGTCGGGACAGGAGACTATGGCTACACCTTA.

This rearrangement joins TRBV11-3 to TRBJ2-3; 8 nucleotides match TRBD1. Trimming at V came to 9 bases and at J to 3 bases, leaving 14 bases not matched to a gene. CDR3 length: 16 residues. Germline CDR1 is SGHNT and CDR2 is YENEEA. CDR3 sequence (DNA): TGTGCCAGTAGCCCCCGACAGGGGTCAGGTACAGATACGCAGTATTTT. This translates into CASSPRQGSGTDTQYF.

CDR3 region: CASSSPSGVPYEQYF. DNA for the CDR3: TGTGCCAGCAGCTCACCAAGCGGAGTTCCCTACGAGCAGTACTTC. The rearrangement links TRBV11-2 to TRBJ2-7; D is perhaps TRBD2 (5 bases). CDR1 and CDR2 from the germline V gene are SGHAT and FQNNGV. The CDR3 has 15 amino acids. Trimming took 4 bases from V and 2 from J, leaving 15 bases between them.

Concerning this clonotype: The CDR3 end shows no conserved phenylalanine or tryptophan, and so a read error is likely. The rearrangement joins TRBV7-8 to TRBJ1-6; 10 positions match TRBD1. Germline CDR1 and CDR2: SGHVS and FQNEAQ. The CDR3 sequence is 18 residues long. CDR3 DNA: TGTGCCGGCAGTTCCGGGACAGGGGAGGCCTTTAGGAATTCACCCCTCCACATT. Translation: CAGSSGTGEAFRNSPLHI.

As regards this clonotype: The CDR3 end shows no conserved phenylalanine or tryptophan, and so a read error is likely. The V and J genes are TRBV6-1 and TRBJ2-2; a weak D match, TRBD2 (6 bases). Germline V gene sequence: CDR1 MNHNS, CDR2 SASEGT. The CDR3 has 16 residues. The CDR3 loop is CASSRSRGVDTGELFL. DNA for the CDR3: TGTGCCAGCAGTCGATCGCGGGGTGTGGACACCGGGGAACTGTTTCTT.

V usage is TRBV12-3 or TRBV12-4 and J usage is TRBJ1-4; weak D call: TRBD1 (5 bases). The CDR3 runs 12 residues. This CDR3 is CVGSLRDEKLFF. DNA for the CDR3: TGTGTCGGCAGTTTGCGGGACGAAAAACTGTTTTTT.

With respect to this clonotype: This CDR3 is missing its conserved last phenylalanine or tryptophan, likely due to a read error. The rearrangement uses TRBV6-1 and TRBJ2-7, with 7 positions matching TRBD2. J lost 6 bases, V lost 8 bases, and 10 bases had no gene match. Germline loops: CDR1 MNHNS, CDR2 SASEGT. The CDR3 extends over 13 amino acids. The CDR3 nucleotides are TGTGCCAGCCGTGCAACCGGGACTACCGAGCAGTACTTA. Its protein is CASRATGTTEQYL.

About this clonotype: A junction end diverges from the germline sequence, so it may reflect a read error. This chain connects TRBV12-3 or TRBV12-4 to TRBJ2-1; TRBD2 matches 8 bases. There are 15 residues in the CDR3. In DNA, the CDR3 is TGTGCCAGCCGAGACGTGCGGGAGGCCCCCAATGAGCACTTCTTC. Protein: CASRDVREAPNEHFF.

The rearrangement links TRBV28 to TRBJ2-5, with D uncertain. Germline lookup yields CDR1 MDHEN and CDR2 SYDVKM. V lost 5 bases to trimming and J lost 5 bases, with 15 bases between them. The CDR3 contains 14 residues. For the CDR3, the DNA is TGTGCCAGCAGTAACACGGTCAGTTTGGAGACCCAGTACTTC. Translation gives CASSNTVSLETQYF.

For this clonotype: The missing conserved phenylalanine or tryptophan at the end of this CDR3 makes a read error likely. The V and J genes are TRBV6-5 and TRBJ1-1; the match to TRBD1 covers 8 bases. Germline loops: CDR1 MNHEY, CDR2 SVGAGI. There are 16 residues in the CDR3. Trimming cost V 6 bases and J 1 base; bases outside gene matches: 10. CDR3 sequence (DNA): TGTGCCAGCAGACCTCGACAGGGGAAAGGGAACACTGAAGCTTTCCTT. Protein product: CASRPRQGKGNTEAFL.

This clonotype was seen at least ten times. The rearrangement links TRBV30 to TRBJ2-7; D is perhaps TRBD1 (6 bases). Trimming stripped 5 bases from V and 2 bases from J, with 13 bases between. The CDR3 loop spans 13 amino acids. Germline-derived CDR1 and CDR2 are GTSNPN and SVGIG (reference sequence). CDR3 in amino acids: CAWSSRGPYEQYF. The CDR3 DNA follows: TGTGCCTGGTCCTCCAGGGGACCCTACGAGCAGTACTTC.

This clonotype was detected only once. One end of the junction is discordant with germline, which a read error may explain. The chain combines TRBV28 with TRBJ2-2; 8 bases map to TRBD2. The CDR3 totals 15 residues. The germline V gene has CDR1 MDHEN and CDR2 SYDVKM. In DNA, the CDR3 is TGTGTCAGCACACTGGGGCCGGGAGGGACCGTGGAGCTGTTTTTT. It is translated as CVSTLGPGGTVELFF.

Regarding this clonotype: Lacking the conserved final phenylalanine or tryptophan, this CDR3 likely reflects a read error. The gene calls are TRBV4-2 and TRBJ2-1, with D perhaps TRBD2 (6 bases). Germline loops: CDR1 LGHNA, CDR2 YNFKEQ. Trimming shortened V by 4 bases and J by 8 bases, and 12 bases separated the two germline ends. The CDR3 is 13 residues long. CDR3 protein: CASSRYSGYEQFL. CDR3 in DNA: TGTGCCAGCAGCCGGTATAGCGGCTATGAGCAGTTCTTA.

This clonotype was detected once. This sequence joins TRBV4-2 and TRBJ2-7; 14 bases match TRBD2. The CDR3 totals 16 residues. Germline assignment: CDR1 LGHNA and CDR2 YNFKEQ. The CDR3 here is CASSLVTSGRVNEQYV. CDR3 coding DNA: TGTGCCAGTAGCCTCGTGACTAGCGGGAGGGTCAACGAGCAGTACGTC.

This clonotype was detected once. This CDR3 fails to terminate in the conserved phenylalanine or tryptophan, so it likely reflects a read error. V and J are TRBV11-3 and TRBJ2-1, with 9 bases that match TRBD2. Per germline, CDR1 SGHNT and CDR2 YENEEA. This CDR3 is built from 15 residues. This CDR3 is CASGLVGGRVGEQFL. For the CDR3, the DNA is TGTGCCAGCGGCTTAGTAGGCGGGAGGGTGGGTGAGCAGTTCTTA.

The genes are TRBV18 and TRBJ1-2, with 12 positions matching TRBD1. After removal of 2 bases from V and 5 bases from J, the junction contained 3 bases not matched to a gene. The CDR3 is 15 residues long. Germline V gene lookup returns CDR1 KGHSH and CDR2 LQKENI. CDR3 amino acids: CASSPAGQGAYGYTF. The CDR3, as DNA: TGTGCCAGCTCACCAGCGGGACAGGGGGCTTATGGCTACACCTTC.

The rearrangement links TRBV4-1 to TRBJ1-5, with D perhaps matching TRBD1 (5 bases). The V end lost 2 bases, the J end lost 6 bases, and 17 bases lay between the germline ends. The V gene's germline CDR1 is MGHRA and CDR2 YSYEKL. This CDR3 has 16 amino acids. This CDR3 reads CASSQMGGKSIQPQHF. The CDR3 nucleotides read TGCGCCAGCAGCCAAATGGGGGGGAAGTCCATTCAGCCCCAGCATTTT.

About this clonotype itself: At one end, the junction sequence differs from germline, possibly due to a read error. The chain recombines TRBV11-1 with TRBJ2-6, with D possibly matching TRBD1 (6 bases). This CDR3 spans 17 amino acids. Germline-derived CDR1 and CDR2 are SGHAT and FQDESV (reference sequence). CDR3 loop: CASSLADSSSGANVMSF. The DNA of the CDR3 is TGTGCCAGCAGCTTAGCGGACAGTTCCTCTGGGGCCAACGTCATGAGTTTC. Using reference TRBV11-1 and TRBJ2-6 for the parts outside the CDR3, the full variable domain is EAEVAQSPRYKITEKSQAVAFWCDPISGHATLYWYRQILGQGPELLVQFQDESVVDDSQLPKDRFSAERLKGVDSTLKIQPAELGDSAMYLCASSLADSSSGANVMSFGAGSRLTVL.

This clonotype was found many times. The J gene is TRBJ2-2, the V gene TRBV29-1; no definite D call. Trimming shortened V by 7 bases and J by 4 bases, and 10 bases separated the two germline ends. From germline, CDR1 is SQVTM and CDR2 ANQGSEA. The CDR3 covers 12 residues. The CDR3 bases are TGCAGCGCCGGATGGGGCACCGGGGAGCTGTTTTTT. Protein product: CSAGWGTGELFF.

With regard to this clonotype: One junction end disagrees with the germline gene, perhaps due to a read error. The rearrangement links TRBV6-6 to TRBJ1-5, with D unclear. CDR3 size: 12 residues. Per the germline V gene, CDR1 is MNHNY and CDR2 is SVGAGI (reference sequence). The CDR3 spells CASTNPNQPQHF. The CDR3, as DNA: TGTGCTAGCACCAACCCTAATCAGCCCCAGCATTTT.

Details on this clonotype: It is likely a read error, because the conserved phenylalanine at the end of the CDR3 is missing. This rearrangement joins TRBV11-2 to TRBJ2-1; a possible D gene is TRBD2 (6 bases). Germline V gives CDR1 SGHAT, CDR2 FQNNGV. The CDR3 is made up of 17 amino acids. DNA of the CDR3: TGTGCCAGCGGCTTTATCGGAAGGCAGGGAGGCTACAATGAGCAGTTCTCC. Amino acids: CASGFIGRQGGYNEQFS.

As to this clonotype: Given a much more abundant clone one base away, this may be a read error. The chain has TRBV4-1 and TRBJ1-2; D remains unclear. The CDR3 spans 15 residues. Trimming took off 1 base at V and 3 bases at J, with 12 bases between the two ends. Germline V gene sequence: CDR1 MGHRA, CDR2 YSYEKL. The CDR3 DNA reads as TGCGCCAGCAGCCAAGGTATTGGGTGGGACTATGGCTACACCTTC. This encodes CASSQGIGWDYGYTF.

This clonotype occurred a few times. This may arise from a read error, as a much more abundant clone is one base away. This sequence joins TRBV7-8 and TRBJ2-7; TRBD1 is a possible D gene (6 bases). The CDR3 contains 11 residues. Germline loops: CDR1 SGHVS, CDR2 FQNEAQ. The CDR3 DNA sequence: TGTGCCATCAGCATCGACAGGGAGCAGTACTTC. Protein sequence: CAISIDREQYF.

The rearrangement joins TRBV11-1 to TRBJ2-7; a weak D match, TRBD1 (6 bases). The length of the CDR3 is 15 residues. Between the trimmed V and J ends, which lost 5 bases and 9 bases, there was a span of 23 bases. Germline CDR1 SGHAT, CDR2 FQDESV (reference sequence). The CDR3 spells CASSPRTARLRGQYF. For the CDR3, the DNA is TGTGCCAGCAGCCCTCGGACAGCAAGATTACGCGGGCAGTACTTC.

Of note for this clonotype: An end of the junction differs from the germline gene, which may be a read error. V and J are TRBV7-8 and TRBJ2-2; maybe TRBD2 (6 bases). Germline CDR1 SGHVS, CDR2 FQNEAQ. CDR3 length equals 14 residues. The CDR3 here is CASSLTGETGELSF. In DNA, the CDR3 is TGTGCCAGCAGCTTAACGGGAGAAACCGGGGAGCTGTCTTTT.

Details on this clonotype: One end of the junction does not line up with germline, which may come from a read error. The rearrangement links TRBV5-1 to TRBJ1-1; TRBD1 is a possible D gene (5 bases). This CDR3 contains 13 residues. Germline V gene lookup returns CDR1 SGHRS and CDR2 YFSETQ. CDR3 in DNA: TGCGCCAGCAGCGCGGGACGGCCAGTTGAAGCTCTCTTT. The encoded protein is CASSAGRPVEALF.

With respect to this clonotype: A much larger clone differs from this one at a single base, so this may be a read error. V usage is TRBV28 and J usage is TRBJ1-6; 7 bases fit TRBD1. Germline-derived CDR1 and CDR2 are MDHEN and SYDVKM. The CDR3 sequence is 14 residues long. CDR3 sequence: CASSHGQENSPLRF. Here the CDR3 DNA reads TGTGCCAGCAGTCATGGACAGGAGAATTCACCCCTCCGCTTT.

For this clonotype: This may come from a read error, since a much larger clone is one base off. The CDR3 protein is CASSFVAAGNTIYF. The CDR3 DNA is TGTGCCAGCAGCTTTGTGGCAGCGGGAAACACCATATATTTT. This sequence joins TRBV5-5 and TRBJ1-3, with no clear D. The CDR3 is 14 amino acids. V gave up 2 bases and J gave up 4 bases, with 10 bases separating them. CDR1 SGHKS and CDR2 YYEKEE come from the germline V gene (reference sequence).